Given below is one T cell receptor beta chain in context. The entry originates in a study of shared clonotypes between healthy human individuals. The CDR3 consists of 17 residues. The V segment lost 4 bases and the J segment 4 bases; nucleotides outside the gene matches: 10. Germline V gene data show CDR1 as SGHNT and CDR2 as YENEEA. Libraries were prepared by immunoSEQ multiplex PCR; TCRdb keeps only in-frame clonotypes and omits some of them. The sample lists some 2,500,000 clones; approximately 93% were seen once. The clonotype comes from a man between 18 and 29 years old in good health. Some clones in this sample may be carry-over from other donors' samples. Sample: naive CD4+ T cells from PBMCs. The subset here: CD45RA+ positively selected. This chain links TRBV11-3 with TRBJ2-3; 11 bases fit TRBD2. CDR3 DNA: TGTGCCAGCAGCTCAAGTACTAGCGGGAGATGGCCAGATACGCAGTATTTT. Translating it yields CASSSSTSGRWPDTQYF. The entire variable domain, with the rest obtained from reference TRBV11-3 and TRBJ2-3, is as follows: EAGVVQSPRYKIIEKKQPVAFWCNPISGHNTLYWYLQNLGQGPELLIRYENEEAVDDSQLPKDRFSAERLKGVDSTLKIQPAELGDSAVYLCASSSSTSGRWPDTQYFGPGTRLTVL.